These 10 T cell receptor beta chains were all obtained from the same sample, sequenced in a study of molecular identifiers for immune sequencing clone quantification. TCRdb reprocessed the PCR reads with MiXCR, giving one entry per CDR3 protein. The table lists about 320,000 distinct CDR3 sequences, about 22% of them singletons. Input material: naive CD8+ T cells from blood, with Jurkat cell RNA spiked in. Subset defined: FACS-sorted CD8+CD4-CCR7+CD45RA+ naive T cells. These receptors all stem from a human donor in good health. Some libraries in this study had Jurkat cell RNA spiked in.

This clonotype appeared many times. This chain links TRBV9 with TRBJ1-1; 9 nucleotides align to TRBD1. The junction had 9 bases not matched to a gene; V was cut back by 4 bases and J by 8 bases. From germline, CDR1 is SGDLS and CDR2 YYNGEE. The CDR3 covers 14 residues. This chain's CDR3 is CASSFGIGTGEAFF. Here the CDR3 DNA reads TGTGCCAGCAGCTTCGGGATCGGGACAGGGGAAGCTTTCTTT.

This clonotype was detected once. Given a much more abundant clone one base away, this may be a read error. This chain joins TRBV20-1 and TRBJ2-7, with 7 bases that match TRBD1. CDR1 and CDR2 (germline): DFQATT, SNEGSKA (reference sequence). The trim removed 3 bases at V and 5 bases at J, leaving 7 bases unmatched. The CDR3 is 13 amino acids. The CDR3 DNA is TGCAGTGCTAGGACAGGGAAGAACAACGAGCAGTACTTC. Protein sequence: CSARTGKNNEQYF.

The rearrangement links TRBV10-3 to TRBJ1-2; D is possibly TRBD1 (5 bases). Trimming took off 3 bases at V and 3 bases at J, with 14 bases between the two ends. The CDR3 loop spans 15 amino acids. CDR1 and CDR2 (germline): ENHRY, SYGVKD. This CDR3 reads CAISDPPTEDYGYTF. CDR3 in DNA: TGTGCCATCAGTGACCCCCCGACAGAAGACTATGGCTACACCTTC.

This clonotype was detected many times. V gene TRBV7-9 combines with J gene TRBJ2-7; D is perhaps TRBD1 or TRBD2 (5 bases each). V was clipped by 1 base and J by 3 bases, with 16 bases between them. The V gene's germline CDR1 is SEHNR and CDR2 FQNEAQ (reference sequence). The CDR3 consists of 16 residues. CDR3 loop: CASSLVTGTNYYEQYF. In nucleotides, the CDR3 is TGTGCCAGCAGCTTAGTTACCGGGACGAACTACTACGAGCAGTACTTC.

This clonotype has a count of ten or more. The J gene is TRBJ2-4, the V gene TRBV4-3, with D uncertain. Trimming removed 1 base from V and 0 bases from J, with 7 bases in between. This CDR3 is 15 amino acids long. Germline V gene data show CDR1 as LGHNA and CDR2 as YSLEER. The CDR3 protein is CASSQGWIAKNIQYF. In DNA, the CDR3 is TGCGCCAGCAGCCAAGGCTGGATAGCCAAAAACATTCAGTACTTC.

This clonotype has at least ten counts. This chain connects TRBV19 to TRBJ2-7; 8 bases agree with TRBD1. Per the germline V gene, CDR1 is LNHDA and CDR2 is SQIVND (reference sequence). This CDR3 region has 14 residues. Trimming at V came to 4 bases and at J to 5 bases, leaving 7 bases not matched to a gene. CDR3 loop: CASSTPSTGDEQYF. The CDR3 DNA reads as TGTGCCAGTAGTACACCCTCGACAGGGGACGAGCAGTACTTC.

The CDR3 reads CASSEWDMAGETQYF. In DNA form, the CDR3 reads TGTGCCAGCAGCGAGTGGGACATGGCGGGGGAGACCCAGTACTTC. V is TRBV9 and J is TRBJ2-5; D possibly uses TRBD1 or TRBD2 (6 bases each). V gave up 3 bases and J gave up 5 bases, with 17 bases separating them. Germline CDR1 and CDR2: SGDLS and YYNGEE. The CDR3 spans 15 residues. The full variable domain, its missing parts supplied by reference TRBV9 and TRBJ2-5, is DSGVTQTPKHLITATGQRVTLRCSPRSGDLSVYWYQQSLDQGLQFLIQYYNGEERAKGNILERFSAQQFPDLHSELNLSSLELGDSALYFCASSEWDMAGETQYFGPGTRLLVL.

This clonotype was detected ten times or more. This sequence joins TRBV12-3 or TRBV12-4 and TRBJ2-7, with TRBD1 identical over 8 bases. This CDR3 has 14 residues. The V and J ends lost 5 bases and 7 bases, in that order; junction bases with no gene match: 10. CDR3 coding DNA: TGTGCCAGCAGTCCGGGGACAGGTCACCTGGAGCAGTACTTC. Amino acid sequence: CASSPGTGHLEQYF.

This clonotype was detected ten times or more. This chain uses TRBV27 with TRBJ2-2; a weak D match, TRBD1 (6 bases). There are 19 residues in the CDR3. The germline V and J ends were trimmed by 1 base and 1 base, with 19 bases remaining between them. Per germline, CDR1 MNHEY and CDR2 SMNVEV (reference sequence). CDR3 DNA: TGTGCCAGCAGTTTATACCCAGGGGCGCACGCCTTGAACACCGGGGAGCTGTTTTTT. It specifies CASSLYPGAHALNTGELFF.

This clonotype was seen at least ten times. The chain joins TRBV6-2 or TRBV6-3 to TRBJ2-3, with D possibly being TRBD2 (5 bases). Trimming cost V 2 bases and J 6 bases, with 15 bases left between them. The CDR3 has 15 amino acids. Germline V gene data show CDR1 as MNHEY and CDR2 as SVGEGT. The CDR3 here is CASSYHSALLDTQYF. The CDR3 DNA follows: TGTGCCAGCAGTTACCATAGCGCCCTATTGGATACGCAGTATTTT.